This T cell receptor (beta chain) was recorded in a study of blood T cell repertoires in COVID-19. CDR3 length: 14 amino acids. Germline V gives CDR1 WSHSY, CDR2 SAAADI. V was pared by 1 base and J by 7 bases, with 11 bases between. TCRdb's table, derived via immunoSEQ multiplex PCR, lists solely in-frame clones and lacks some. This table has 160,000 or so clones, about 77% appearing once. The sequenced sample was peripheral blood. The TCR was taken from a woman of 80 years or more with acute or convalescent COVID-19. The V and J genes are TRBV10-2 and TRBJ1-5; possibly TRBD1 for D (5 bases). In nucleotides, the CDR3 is TGCGCCAGCAGTGAGTGGGGGGGATACCAGCCCCAGCATTTT. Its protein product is CASSEWGGYQPQHF.